This TCR beta chain was observed in a study of immune evolution from preneoplasia to lung adenocarcinoma. Macro-dissection enriched premalignant or tumor cells before nucleic acid extraction. The repertoire was sequenced with immunoSEQ multiplex PCR; TCRdb's copy has only in-frame clones and lacks some. The sample holds 15,000 or so clones, approximately 83% seen once. This clonotype originated in a donor at least 70 years old with lung adenocarcinoma. The sequencing sample was made of FFPE lung adenocarcinoma in situ tissue.

For the CDR3, the DNA is TGTGCCATCAAAGGTGCTGGGGCCAACGTCCTGACTTTC. Protein product: CAIKGAGANVLTF. The chain couples TRBV10-3 to TRBJ2-6, with no clear D. CDR3 size: 13 residues. The germline gives CDR1 ENHRY, CDR2 SYGVKD. The V and J ends lost 7 bases and 2 bases respectively, with 6 bases between them.